Shown below are 20 T cell receptor beta chains from a single sample sequenced in a study of T cell responses to AZD1222 COVID-19 vaccine (dated by TCRdb to 2020 to 2022). The method behind the library was the immunoSEQ multiplex PCR assay. Held by TCRdb, this immuneACCESS table contains in-frame sequences only and omits some clones. Under half of the omission traces to an unresolved V gene where checked; the cause of the rest is unknown. This sample gives about 120,000 clones in total; roughly 88% of them show up just once. The ten largest clonotypes hold just over 9.5% of the sample. The sample's time point label is to be understood as: baseline before first vaccination. The material sequenced was peripheral blood, taken on day 0 of AZD1222 vaccination. The origin of the receptors is an adult in good health.

The chain employs TRBV5-5 and TRBJ1-3, with D possibly matching TRBD1 (5 bases). The CDR3 covers 17 residues. The germline CDR1 and CDR2 sequences are SGHKS and YYEKEE (reference sequence). Trimming left V 0 bases short and J 1 base short, with 14 bases between. As DNA, the CDR3 is TGTGCCAGCAGCTTGGCCCACTTCGGGACTTCTGGAAACACCATATATTTT. This encodes CASSLAHFGTSGNTIYF. Full variable domain (missing parts from reference TRBV5-5 and TRBJ1-3): DAGVTQSPTHLIKTRGQQVTLRCSPISGHKSVSWYQQVLGQGPQFIFQYYEKEERGRGNFPDRFSARQFPNYSSELNVNALLLGDSALYLCASSLAHFGTSGNTIYFGEGSWLTVV.

V and J are TRBV5-4 and TRBJ1-2, with TRBD1 identical over 8 bases. The germline gives CDR1 SGHNT, CDR2 YYREEE (reference sequence). J lost 4 bases, V lost 4 bases, and 9 bases had no gene match. The CDR3 spans 15 residues. The chain's CDR3 is CASSEGQAIFYGYTF. CDR3 in DNA: TGTGCCAGCAGCGAGGGACAGGCGATCTTCTATGGCTACACCTTC.

The V call is TRBV7-9, the J call TRBJ2-3, with TRBD1 matching over 7 bases. Trimming removed 5 bases from V and 5 bases from J; junction bases left unmatched: 13. The CDR3 totals 16 residues. Germline V gives CDR1 SEHNR, CDR2 FQNEAQ (reference sequence). For the CDR3, the DNA is TGTGCCAGCAGCCCCCCGCTGAGACAGGGAATAGATACGCAGTATTTT. Its protein is CASSPPLRQGIDTQYF.

This clone was recorded a few times. The chain joins TRBV7-9 to TRBJ1-1, with D unclear. The CDR3 length is 13 residues. Looked up from germline, CDR1 is SEHNR and CDR2 is FQNEAQ (reference sequence). The ends were cut back, 2 bases at V and 0 bases at J, with 4 bases in the middle. The CDR3 spells CASSLPLNTEAFF. Here the CDR3 DNA reads TGTGCCAGCAGCTTACCTCTGAACACTGAAGCTTTCTTT.

A few counts support this clone. The CDR3 here is CAWAGQGISYSNQPQHF. The CDR3 coding sequence is TGTGCCTGGGCGGGACAGGGGATCTCTTATAGCAATCAGCCCCAGCATTTT. This chain links TRBV30 with TRBJ1-5; 10 bases align to TRBD1. CDR3 length: 17 residues. V lost 5 bases and J lost 0; bases outside the gene matches: 10. Germline CDR1 is GTSNPN and CDR2 is SVGIG (reference sequence).

DNA of the CDR3: TGTGCCAGCAGCATGCAGGGGGCAGGGAATCAGCCCCAGCATTTT. It yields the protein CASSMQGAGNQPQHF. This chain connects TRBV7-3 to TRBJ1-5, with TRBD1 matching 8 bases. Germline CDR1 SGHTA, CDR2 FQGTGA. The CDR3 has 15 amino acids. The J segment lost 4 bases and the V segment lost 5 bases, leaving 7 bases of the junction unmatched.

The V gene is TRBV5-4, the J gene TRBJ1-1; perhaps TRBD1 as D (5 bases). The CDR3 extends over 13 amino acids. V dropped 2 bases and J dropped 4 bases, with 9 bases sitting between them. Germline V gene lookup returns CDR1 SGHNT and CDR2 YYREEE (reference sequence). The CDR3 coding sequence is TGTGCCAGCAGCTTTCAGGGTGTCACTGAAGCTTTCTTT. Amino acids: CASSFQGVTEAFF.

This clone was observed a single time. The rearrangement links TRBV5-4 to TRBJ1-2; 7 bases line up with TRBD1. Germline CDR1 reads SGHNT; CDR2 reads YYREEE (reference sequence). This CDR3 region has 14 residues. V trimming: 4 bases; J trimming: 6 bases; junction bases outside the gene matches: 9. CDR3: CASSPRQGPHGYTF. The CDR3 nucleotides read TGTGCCAGCAGCCCCCGACAGGGCCCTCATGGCTACACCTTC.

This chain uses TRBV10-3 with TRBJ1-2, with a tentative D call TRBD1 (6 bases). Germline lookup yields CDR1 ENHRY and CDR2 SYGVKD. The CDR3 is made up of 18 amino acids. V lost 4 bases and J 6 bases, leaving 27 bases between the germline ends. CDR3 coding DNA: TGTGCCATCAGTGGGGCCTTTGGCACAGGGACCTTAAGGGATGGCTACACCTTC. Translation: CAISGAFGTGTLRDGYTF.

This clone was picked up a small number of times. The chain uses TRBV5-1 and TRBJ1-3; no clear D gene. Germline CDR1 reads SGHRS; CDR2 reads YFSETQ. Trimming cost V 0 bases and J 0 bases, with 7 bases left between them. The CDR3 runs 15 residues. The CDR3 loop is CASSLEVSSGNTIYF. In DNA form, the CDR3 reads TGCGCCAGCAGCTTGGAAGTCAGCTCTGGAAACACCATATATTTT.

This rearrangement joins TRBV27 to TRBJ2-1, with TRBD2 matching 8 bases. The CDR3 is 16 residues long. CDR1 is MNHEY, CDR2 SMNVEV, per germline (reference sequence). Unmatched junction bases numbered 12, after V lost 2 bases and J lost 9 bases. CDR3 protein: CASSLPSGSAIGEQFF. In DNA, the CDR3 is TGTGCCAGCAGTTTACCCAGCGGGAGCGCTATCGGTGAGCAGTTCTTC.

A single count supports this clone. V gene TRBV25-1 combines with J gene TRBJ1-5, with a tentative D call TRBD1 (5 bases). Trimming pared 2 bases from V and 3 bases from J, leaving 11 bases between. Germline V CDR1 and CDR2: MGHDK, SYGVNS. The CDR3 runs 15 residues. In DNA form, the CDR3 reads TGTGCCAGCAGTGAAACCGGGGGGAACAATCAGCCCCAGCATTTT. This translates into CASSETGGNNQPQHF. Filled out from reference TRBV25-1 and TRBJ1-5, the complete variable domain reads EADIYQTPRYLVIGTGKKITLECSQTMGHDKMYWYQQDPGMELHLIHYSYGVNSTEKGDLSSESTVSRIRTEHFPLTLESARPSHTSQYLCASSETGGNNQPQHFGDGTRLSIL.

The count of this clone is one. The J gene is TRBJ1-2, the V gene TRBV25-1; 9 bases map to TRBD1. The germline V gene encodes CDR1 MGHDK and CDR2 SYGVNS. The CDR3 has 16 residues. V lost 1 base and J lost 4; bases outside the gene matches: 7. CDR3 in amino acids: CASSEWGQGVSYGYTF. The CDR3 DNA reads TGTGCCAGCAGTGAATGGGGACAGGGCGTCTCCTATGGCTACACCTTC.

The genes are TRBV27 and TRBJ1-2; 10 bases are a match to TRBD1. V lost 2 bases, J lost 2 bases, and 2 bases stayed unmatched. The germline CDR1 and CDR2 sequences are MNHEY and SMNVEV (reference sequence). The CDR3 has 15 amino acids. The CDR3 DNA reads as TGTGCCAGCAGTTTAAAGGGACAGGGGAACTATGGCTACACCTTC. Translated: CASSLKGQGNYGYTF.

The rearrangement uses TRBV27 and TRBJ2-2; 7 nucleotides agree with TRBD2. Trimming took 2 bases from V and 5 from J; bases not matched to a gene: 2. Germline V gene data show CDR1 as MNHEY and CDR2 as SMNVEV (reference sequence). This CDR3 is 14 amino acids long. CDR3 DNA: TGTGCCAGCAGTTTAGGAGCGGGGACCGGGGAGCTGTTTTTT. As protein: CASSLGAGTGELFF.

This sequence joins TRBV15 and TRBJ1-2; no firm D call. The germline CDR1 and CDR2 sequences are LNHNV and YYDKDF (reference sequence). V was clipped by 0 bases and J by 0 bases, with 5 bases between them. The CDR3 is made up of 14 amino acids. CDR3 amino acids: CATSRDQTNYGYTF. CDR3 nucleotide sequence: TGTGCCACCAGCAGAGACCAGACTAACTATGGCTACACCTTC.

The rearrangement links TRBV5-1 to TRBJ1-1; 7 positions agree with TRBD1. V dropped 3 bases and J dropped 2; count of bases not matched to a gene: 13. The germline V gene encodes CDR1 SGHRS and CDR2 YFSETQ. There are 17 residues in the CDR3. CDR3 sequence reads: CASSSHRQGVTNTEAFF. Written as DNA, the CDR3 is TGCGCCAGCAGCTCTCATAGACAGGGAGTGACAAACACTGAAGCTTTCTTT.

This rearrangement joins TRBV2 to TRBJ1-2, with TRBD1 matching 7 bases. The CDR3 has 13 residues. The V and J ends lost 8 bases and 1 base, in that order; junction bases with no gene match: 4. CDR1 and CDR2 (germline): SNHLY, FYNNEI. CDR3 bases: TGTGCCAGCCCGGGACAGAATAACTATGGCTACACCTTC. Residues: CASPGQNNYGYTF. Supplemented by reference TRBV2 and TRBJ1-2, the full variable domain reads EPEVTQTPSHQVTQMGQEVILRCVPISNHLYFYWYRQILGQKVEFLVSFYNNEISEKSEIFDDQFSVERPDGSNFTLKIRSTKLEDSAMYFCASPGQNNYGYTFGSGTRLTVV.

This chain uses TRBV19 with TRBJ2-2; 8 bases agree with TRBD2. Germline V gene data show CDR1 as LNHDA and CDR2 as SQIVND (reference sequence). This CDR3 has 16 amino acids. J gave up 1 base and V 5 bases, and 6 bases lay outside the gene matches. CDR3 sequence (DNA): TGTGCCAGTAGTTCTCGGGGGGGTTGGAACACCGGGGAGCTGTTTTTT. It codes for CASSSRGGWNTGELFF. Drawing the rest from reference TRBV19 and TRBJ2-2, the complete variable domain is DGGITQSPKYLFRKEGQNVTLSCEQNLNHDAMYWYRQDPGQGLRLIYYSQIVNDFQKGDIAEGYSVSREKKESFPLTVTSAQKNPTAFYLCASSSRGGWNTGELFFGEGSRLTVL.

A single count supports this clone. This chain joins TRBV19 and TRBJ1-2, with D uncertain. Trimming took off 1 base at V and 4 bases at J, with 10 bases between the two ends. The CDR3 totals 14 residues. The germline V gene has CDR1 LNHDA and CDR2 SQIVND (reference sequence). CDR3 amino acids: CASSIGQSAYGYTF. CDR3 sequence (DNA): TGTGCCAGTAGTATAGGACAAAGCGCCTATGGCTACACCTTC.